The entry below describes one T cell receptor (beta chain). What it binds is unknown. At one boundary the junction diverges from the germline segment, which might be a read error. This table comes from immunoSEQ multiplex PCR, and its TCRdb copy is limited to in-frame clones, with some not included. The sample has some 1,400,000 clones; roughly 96% are singletons. This sample is drawn from a study of shared clonotypes between healthy human individuals. Germline assignment: CDR1 MDHEN and CDR2 SYDVKM. The CDR3 runs to 15 residues. General study results and limits: It was the few donors that limited the genetic and exposure-history diversity represented.

Material: naive CD4+ T cells sorted from blood. Subset: CD45RA+ positively selected. The sequence came from a man aged 25-45 years in good health. V and J are TRBV28 and TRBJ1-2; 7 nucleotides match TRBD1. The CDR3 sequence: CASGLRGGPNYGYSF. The CDR3 DNA reads as TGTGCCAGCGGACTGCGAGGGGGCCCTAACTATGGCTACTCCTTC.